This T cell receptor beta chain was documented in a study of cytomegalovirus exposure and HLA in healthy donors (dated 2017 in TCRdb). About the investigation overall: In an earlier analysis of 587 of the donors, 276 Gb of sequence data and approximately 100 million unique TCR beta sequences from 150 million to 200 million T cells were reported. Around 300 gigabases of sequencing data and tens of millions of unique TCR sequences were included in an early release covering over 600 HLA-typed donors. Among the roughly 400 genotyped donors, 75% to 90% belonged to the genetic ancestry cluster associated with self-reported Caucasian donors. The study aimed to test whether signatures of past pathogen exposure could be identified by cataloging public T cell receptors. The T cell repertoires of around 670 subjects were profiled by immunosequencing and related to cytomegalovirus serostatus. A separate validation cohort of roughly 120 different subjects was used in addition to the 666-subject first cohort. High-throughput TCR immunosequencing, statistical association of individual TCRs with disease status, and machine learning were combined to predict cytomegalovirus infection status. A later analysis re-analyzed previously published TCR beta repertoires from several hundred donors and added high-resolution HLA genotyping to study TCR occurrence patterns. Rather than drawing on any new phenotypic data, the later analysis identified candidate immune exposures from TCR beta sequences and the way those sequences occurred across donors. An earlier analysis of fewer than 700 of the donors applied high-throughput TCR beta sequencing to assess whether each TCR beta V gene segment acted as functional or pseudogenic. Donor age, sex, ethnicity and CMV serostatus were collected together with the repertoire data. In a later genetic analysis, genome-wide SNP genotypes for about three fifths of the roughly 670 donors were used, and that subset was treated as a discovery cohort. Every repertoire in the discovery cohort had been generated on one and the same sequencing platform. HLA typing included class I and class II loci at four-digit resolution. The number of donors typed differed by locus, with about 629-630 for A, B, C, DRB1 and DQB1, over 500 for DQA1, 600 to 610 for DPA1, and around 450 for DPB1. A handful of DR-DQ haplotypes were handled as single units for association and clustering because linkage in the cohort was strong. Among about 400 genotyped donors of the cohort, an average of approximately 220,000 unique TCR beta nucleotide sequences was sequenced per donor, of which about 19% were non-productive.

Receptor libraries were prepared by the immunoSEQ multiplex PCR assay. For the multiplex PCR, a mixture combining 60 forward primers for TCR Vbeta segments and 13 reverse primers for TCR Jbeta segments was used. Amplification of the CDR3 region of rearranged TCR beta genes was performed with a multiplex PCR assay on genomic DNA. Amplified TCR beta libraries were sequenced as 87-base-pair reads on the Illumina HiSeq System. The original methods were these. In a later analysis, around 80 million unique TCR beta chains were counted across the 650 to 700 repertoires, and roughly 9.9 million of these chains were shared by at least two donors. Raw reads were error-corrected and collapsed into unique sequences by a nearest-neighbor algorithm in which closely related sequences were merged to remove PCR and sequencing errors. Alignment of CDR3 sequences to IMGT reference sequences was used to assign V, D and J gene segments. For a sequence to be retained, a match of at least six nucleotides was required to both a V gene segment and a J gene segment. Rearrangements were called productive when the CDR3 lacked stop codons and stayed in frame with V and J; all others were non-productive. CDR3 was defined according to IMGT convention as the region running from the second conserved V-encoded cysteine to the conserved J-encoded phenylalanine. The earlier analysis of approximately 500 of the donors excluded sequences that lacked an unambiguous match to a single V gene segment. In an earlier analysis of a few hundred of the donors, a V segment was called functional when productive rearrangements were above 56.7%, and segregating when the standard deviation between donors exceeded 5%. A statistical classification framework was built to diagnose cytomegalovirus status from the catalog of TCR beta chain sequences. A later analysis assigned V and J genes by comparing TCR nucleotide sequences with IMGT/GENE-DB human TR gene sequences. Using the TCRdist pipeline, a later analysis assigned CDR3 sequences along with most-parsimonious VDJ recombination scenarios. A later analysis defined each TCR beta chain by its CDR3 amino acid sequence plus V-gene family, and excluded reads lacking a unique V-gene family. A later analysis removed 592 highly shared, low-generation-probability nucleotide sequences to deal with suspected cross-contamination and a sequencing artifact. A later analysis calculated a clonal expansion index for each public chain from normalized within-repertoire ranks of inferred template counts. In a later analysis, generation probabilities were computed using a VDJ recombination model fitted to out-of-frame rearrangements, and the results were checked against IGoR. A later analysis scored TCR-TCR, TCR-HLA and TCR-CMV co-occurrence with hypergeometric tests, applying a repertoire-size bias correction to TCR pairs. A later analysis estimated false discovery rates by permuting HLA or CMV assignments 20 times. A later analysis grouped co-occurring TCRs with DBSCAN, adding TCRdist sequence similarity when clustering within HLA-allele-positive subsets. For co-occurrence clustering, repertoires with fewer than 30,000 or more than 120,000 public chains were excluded, along with five repertoires with anomalous nucleotide sharing. TCRdb carries this immuneACCESS record with in-frame sequences only. Its versions omit some clonotypes, under half of them owing to an unresolved V gene in the studies checked, with the rest unexplained. V and J calls and clone size follow that table, whereas D and trimming were derived from the DNA. This sample's table contains approximately 80,000 clones. Of the sample, about 1.1% is held by the ten largest clones.

The cohort comprised more than 550 healthy bone marrow donors. At the time of sampling, all cohort members were nominally healthy, though unrecorded immune exposures were likely present. The donor tested CMV seronegative, placing the donor among the roughly 400 seronegative members of the cohort. Each donor provided a peripheral blood sample, and peripheral blood mononuclear cells were used for TCR beta sequencing. Genomic DNA was extracted from the blood cell samples with the Qiagen DNeasy Blood Extraction Kit. The CDR3, cysteine through phenylalanine, is 14 amino acids long. The read is trimmed to its CDR3 DNA, 42 bases read in frame from base 1. V is pared back by 0 bases and J by 0 bases, with 3 bases lying between the germline termini. The germline V gene sets CDR1 to SGHRS and CDR2 to YFSETQ. Findings and caveats that apply to the study as a whole: In the study, 164 TCR beta chains were listed as associated with cytomegalovirus. In an earlier analysis of some 540 of the donors, most TCR beta V segments appeared in productive rearrangements about 90% or about 30% of the time, broadly matching IMGT annotations. Linkage disequilibrium might explain the correlated functional status among segregating V segments, but an unknown experimental factor could not be excluded. In a later genetic analysis, a missense DCLRE1C variant was associated with V-gene and J-gene trimming of TCR beta chains, and the association was replicated in an independent cohort. In vitro tests confirmed that a few of the cytomegalovirus-associated TCR beta chains recognize cytomegalovirus antigens. According to a later analysis, TCR association rates differed among HLA loci, with DRB1 alleles showing the most associated TCRs and HLA-C alleles showing the fewest. Because HLA typing was unavailable for some donors at each locus, only the typed subset was used in association tests. Only TCR beta chains were sequenced in this cohort, and the absence of alpha or paired-chain data limited detectable features. In a later analysis, HLA-associated TCR beta chains showed more clonal expansion and lower generation probabilities than non-associated chains that were equally common. Specific HLA alleles were associated with 15,000 to 20,000 TCR beta sequences at a false discovery rate of 0.05 in a later analysis. A later analysis reported that several top co-occurrence clusters appeared linked to parvovirus B19, influenza, CMV and Epstein-Barr virus. In a later analysis, most CMV-associated TCR beta chains were found to appear HLA-restricted, with HLA associations seemingly driven largely by CMV exposure. Because counts were too low, 15 to 20 rarely observed V segments, including chromosome 9 orphons, were excluded from the earlier analysis of some 590 of the donors. While some public TCRs were present in many individuals, most TCR sequences turned up only very rarely across donors. A further reported finding was that TCR beta sequences accurately predicted the HLA-A and HLA-B alleles for most subjects in the first cohort. A later genetic analysis reported fewer N-insertions in productive TCRs among donors in an Asian-associated ancestry cluster than the roughly 700-donor mean. The sequencing pipeline was judged likely to have produced a cluster of highly shared sequence variants as a technical artifact. Roughly uniform sequencing depth across donors was assumed in presence/absence analyses, although this assumption may not hold. The classifier was reported to diagnose cytomegalovirus status with high specificity and sensitivity in both the original cohort and the validation cohort. It was suggested by the authors that the approach could potentially be generalized to other disease states and immunological phenotypes. The 87-base-pair reads could not distinguish some IMGT-functional V segments, including TRBV6-2 and TRBV6-3, so those segments were excluded. When HLA alleles, especially DR and DQ, strongly co-occurred, TCR associations were difficult to assign to individual alleles. For the cohort, immune exposure information was limited to CMV serostatus.

About this clone: The target of this receptor is not known.

The sequence came from a woman aged 30 to 39 in good health and CMV-seronegative. Sequenced material: PBMCs. The sequence links TRBV5-1 to TRBJ1-4, with the D gene not confidently named. The base sequence is TGCGCCAGCAGCTTGGGGCCAACTAATGAAAAACTGTTTTTT. This is translated as CASSLGPTNEKLFF. Beyond the CDR3, the reference TRBV5-1 and TRBJ1-4 genes provide the residues; the full variable domain reads: KAGVTQTPRYLIKTRGQQVTLSCSPISGHRSVSWYQQTPGQGLQFLFEYFSETQRNKGNFPGRFSGRQFSNSRSEMNVSTLELGDSALYLCASSLGPTNEKLFFGSGTQLSVL.